This TCR beta chain emerged from a study of glioma-infiltrating T cells after dendritic cell vaccination. Noted time point: after dendritic cell vaccination, including at tumor progression/relapse. CDR3 size: 14 residues. Germline values: CDR1 GTSNPN, CDR2 SVGIG (reference sequence). Deletions cut 0 bases from V and 0 bases from J, with 6 bases between. Sequencing was performed with immunoSEQ multiplex PCR; in TCRdb, only in-frame clones are kept and a portion is missing. The data show more than 95,000 clones, 75% to 90% seen once. The clonotype originates from a human donor with glioblastoma. The chain uses TRBV30 and TRBJ1-3, with D unclear. Here the sequenced sample was blood, taken after dendritic cell vaccination. The CDR3 sequence is CAWSVLISGNTIYF. CDR3 DNA sequence: TGTGCCTGGAGTGTACTCATCTCTGGAAACACCATATATTTT. The variable domain in full, completed from reference TRBV30 and TRBJ1-3, reads SQTIHQWPATLVQPVGSPLSLECTVEGTSNPNLYWYRQAAGRGLQLLFYSVGIGQISSEVPQNLSASRPQDRQFILSSKKLLLSDSGFYLCAWSVLISGNTIYFGEGSWLTVV.